The source of this T cell receptor (beta chain) is a study of T cells in Graves' hyperthyroidism and ophthalmopathy (dated by TCRdb to about 2019). Notes on the research overall: Peripheral blood samples were taken at initial diagnosis, before any treatment was given. TCR V-J signatures able to tell the groups apart were searched for in a discovery cohort of around 95 patients, of whom around 43 had Graves' ophthalmopathy and more than 55 had stable Graves' hyperthyroidism. Prospective prediction of ophthalmopathy was tested in an independent validation cohort consisting of about 20 hyperthyroidism patients and some 16 patients who later progressed to ophthalmopathy. For training and testing, the 100 or so patients in the discovery cohort were randomly divided in a 7:3 ratio. Thyroid tissue and blood T-cell repertoires from several Graves' hyperthyroidism patients were also compared in the study. Once sampling was done, hyperthyroidism patients were given methimazole at a starting dose of 30 mg daily, whereas ophthalmopathy patients were given high-dose intravenous methylprednisolone. TCR Vbeta CDR3 sequencing of around 130 peripheral blood samples (about 45 ophthalmopathy, 75 to 80 hyperthyroidism and approximately 17 progressor patients) is reported in the paper.

The TCR beta CDR3 regions were amplified from RNA transcripts. The TCR CDR3 was subjected to a first round of RT-PCR using the HTBI primer set and the Qiagen OneStep RT-PCR kit. Libraries were constructed in a second round of multiplex PCR, after which size selection and purification were carried out. The libraries were sequenced on an Illumina HiSeq2000 using paired-end 100 bp reads. From the authors' description of their analysis: SOAPnuke was used to process the raw data, with reads discarded if the reads contained adapters or uncalled bases, had a mean Phred below 15, or lacked an exact constant-primer or identifier match. High-quality paired reads were merged using COPE v1.2.5, and each unique nucleotide sequence was defined as a clonotype. MiTCR v1.1 was used to align clonotypes to the IMGT TRBV, TRBD and TRBJ reference segments. Only V-J combinations with frequency above 0.0001, covering about 99% of repertoires, were analysed. A TCS score was defined as the ratio between F50 (clonal expansion) and ExV (chaos), using BLOSUM62-based TCRdist between CDR3 peptides within each V-J. Welch's t-statistics and random forest reduced around 520 V-J features to 10 to 15, which were used in a naive Bayes classifier (R e1071). The raw public data were reprocessed by TCRdb itself: fastp quality trimming at Q25, MiXCR clonotype calling, in-frame beta chains only. Rows with one shared CDR3 protein collapse into an entry with the most common genes and DNA. In this record, the V and J calls reflect TCRdb's handling and not the investigators' own analysis. The sample contains around 300,000 distinct CDR3 sequences, roughly 19% of them found a single time. The ten largest clones represent approximately 35% of the sample.

Results the study describes overall, beyond this receptor: No statistical method was used to fix the sample size in advance, and group allocation was not hidden from the investigators. Most expanded thyroid clonotypes (frequency above 0.001) were also detected in blood, a finding suggesting that blood repertoires may reflect thyroid immune responses. In validation, the model predicted progression to ophthalmopathy with around 71% sensitivity and approximately 72% specificity, a median of 6.5 months before onset. A model built on a 13 V-J signature distinguished ophthalmopathy from stable hyperthyroidism, reaching around 87% sensitivity and about 81% specificity in cross-validation and 80%/75% in testing.

This clonotype was observed at least ten times. Its antigen is currently not known. Base-call qualities are not available, and no considerably larger clone is one nucleotide away. Ophthalmopathy patients had moderately to severely active disease, Clinical Activity Score of at least 3, NOSPECS grade of at least 4, and duration under 3 months. The study excluded patients with uncontrolled infections, other autoimmune diseases, pregnancy or lactation. Diagnoses relied on clinical symptoms, serum thyroxine and TRAb, thyroid ultrasound and orbital computed tomography. PBMCs were isolated from about 10 ml of fresh peripheral blood by Ficoll-Paque density gradient centrifugation. Trizol reagent was used to extract total RNA, and RNA quality was then checked on an Agilent 2100 Bioanalyzer. This receptor was obtained from a man aged 45-65 years with Graves' ophthalmopathy. The sample comprised blood.

The CDR3 region: CASSFGGARPYEQYF. The nucleotide sequence reads as follows: TGTGCCAGCAGTTTCGGGGGGGCACGACCCTACGAGCAGTACTTC. The sequence joins TRBV12-3 or TRBV12-4 to TRBJ2-7; 8 central nucleotides agree with TRBD2. Inclusive of the bounding cysteine and phenylalanine, the CDR3 is 15 residues long. Only CDR3 DNA is held: 45 bases, read in frame from base 1. Ends trimmed: V by 3 bases, J by 2 bases; bases unmatched to a gene: 6.